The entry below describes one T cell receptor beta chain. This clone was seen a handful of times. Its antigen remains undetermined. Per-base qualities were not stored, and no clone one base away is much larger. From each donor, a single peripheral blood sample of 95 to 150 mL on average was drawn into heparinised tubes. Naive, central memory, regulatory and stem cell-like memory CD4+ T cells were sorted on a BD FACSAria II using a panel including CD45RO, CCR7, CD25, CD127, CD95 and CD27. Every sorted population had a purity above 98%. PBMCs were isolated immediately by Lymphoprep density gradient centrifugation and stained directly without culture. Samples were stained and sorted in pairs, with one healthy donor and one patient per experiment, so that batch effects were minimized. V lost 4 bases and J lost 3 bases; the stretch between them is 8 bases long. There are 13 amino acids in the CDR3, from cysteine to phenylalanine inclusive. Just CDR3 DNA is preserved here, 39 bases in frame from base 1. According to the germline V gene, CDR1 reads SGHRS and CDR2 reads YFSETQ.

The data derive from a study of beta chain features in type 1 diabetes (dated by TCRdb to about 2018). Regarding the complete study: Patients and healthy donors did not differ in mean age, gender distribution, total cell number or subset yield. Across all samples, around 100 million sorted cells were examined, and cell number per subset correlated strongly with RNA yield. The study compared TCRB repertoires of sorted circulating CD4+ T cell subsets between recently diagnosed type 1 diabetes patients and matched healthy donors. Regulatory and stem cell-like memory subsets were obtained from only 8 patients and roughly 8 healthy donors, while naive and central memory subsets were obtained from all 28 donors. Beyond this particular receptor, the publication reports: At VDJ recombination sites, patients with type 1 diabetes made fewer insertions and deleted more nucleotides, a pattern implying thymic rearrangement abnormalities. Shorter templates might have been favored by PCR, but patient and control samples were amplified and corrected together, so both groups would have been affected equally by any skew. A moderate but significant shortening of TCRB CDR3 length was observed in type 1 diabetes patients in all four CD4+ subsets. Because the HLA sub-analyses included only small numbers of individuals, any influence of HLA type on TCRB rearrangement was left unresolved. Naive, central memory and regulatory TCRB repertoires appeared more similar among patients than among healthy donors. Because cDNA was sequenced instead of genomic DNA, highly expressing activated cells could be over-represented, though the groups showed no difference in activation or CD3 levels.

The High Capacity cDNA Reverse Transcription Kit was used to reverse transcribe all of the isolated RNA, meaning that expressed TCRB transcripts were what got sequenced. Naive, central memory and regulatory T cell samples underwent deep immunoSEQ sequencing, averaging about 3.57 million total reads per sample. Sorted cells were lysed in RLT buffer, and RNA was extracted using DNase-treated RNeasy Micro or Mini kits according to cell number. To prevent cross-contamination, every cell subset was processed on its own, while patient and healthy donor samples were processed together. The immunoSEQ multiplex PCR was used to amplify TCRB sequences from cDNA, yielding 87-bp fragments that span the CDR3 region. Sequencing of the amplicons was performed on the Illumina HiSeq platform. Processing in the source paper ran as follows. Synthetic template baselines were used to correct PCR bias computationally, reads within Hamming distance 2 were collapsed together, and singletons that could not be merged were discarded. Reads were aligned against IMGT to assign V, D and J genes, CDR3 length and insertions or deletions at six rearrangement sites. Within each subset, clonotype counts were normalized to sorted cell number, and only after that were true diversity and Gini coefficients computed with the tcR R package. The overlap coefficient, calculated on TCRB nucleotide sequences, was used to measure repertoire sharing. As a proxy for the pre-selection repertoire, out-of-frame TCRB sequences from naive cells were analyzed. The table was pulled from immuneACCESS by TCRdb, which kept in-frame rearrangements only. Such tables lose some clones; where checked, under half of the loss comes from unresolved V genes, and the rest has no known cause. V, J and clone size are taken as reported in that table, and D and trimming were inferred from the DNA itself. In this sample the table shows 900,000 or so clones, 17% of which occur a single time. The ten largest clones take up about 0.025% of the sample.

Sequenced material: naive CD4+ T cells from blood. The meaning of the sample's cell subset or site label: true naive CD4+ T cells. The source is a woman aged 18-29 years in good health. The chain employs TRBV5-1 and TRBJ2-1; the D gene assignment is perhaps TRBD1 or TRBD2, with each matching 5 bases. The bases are TGCGCCAGCAGCGGGGGAGACTACAATGAGCAGTTCTTC. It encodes CASSGGDYNEQFF.